These T cell receptor beta chains were read from a single sample in a study of blood T cell repertoires in COVID-19. Only in-frame clones appear in the TCRdb table, and some are missing; sequencing was by immunoSEQ multiplex PCR. The table lists about 74,000 clones, roughly 90% of them singletons. Material for sequencing was peripheral blood. Receptor source: a human donor in a cohort sampled during active COVID-19. CDR3s include the opening cysteine and the closing phenylalanine or tryptophan. D genes are given only for firm matches. The size field is filled for only some rows; it gives once, few, many or a size class.

V gene	clone size	J gene	D gene	CDR3 protein	CDR3 DNA
TRBV4-1	.	TRBJ1-1	.	CASSQDGGASEAFF	TGCGCCAGCAGCCAAGATGGTGGGGCCTCAGAAGCTTTCTTT
TRBV2	.	TRBJ2-3	TRBD2	CASRETSDRTDTQYF	TGTGCCAGCAGGGAGACTAGCGACCGCACAGATACGCAGTATTTT
TRBV28	.	TRBJ2-7	TRBD2	CASSLSPGTSGRAGEQYF	TGTGCCAGCAGTTTATCTCCAGGGACTAGCGGGAGGGCCGGCGAGCAGTACTTC
TRBV19	.	TRBJ2-1	TRBD2	CASAAGGGRYEQFF	TGTGCCAGTGCAGCGGGAGGGGGACGGTATGAGCAGTTCTTC
TRBV27	.	TRBJ2-3	.	CASSLEWGRDTDTQYF	TGTGCCAGCAGTTTAGAATGGGGGCGCGATACAGATACGCAGTATTTT
TRBV9	.	TRBJ1-3	TRBD1	CASSSGTAWFSGNTIYF	TGTGCCAGCAGCTCGGGGACAGCTTGGTTCTCTGGAAACACCATATATTTT
TRBV28	.	TRBJ1-1	.	CASSSTGRSTEAFF	TGTGCCAGCAGTTCGACGGGAAGGAGCACTGAAGCTTTCTTT
TRBV6-5	.	TRBJ2-7	TRBD2	CASQAGGGLGYEQYF	TGTGCCAGCCAGGCGGGGGGAGGGCTGGGCTACGAGCAGTACTTC
TRBV28	.	TRBJ1-6	TRBD1	CASSAPGQVNSPLHF	TGTGCCAGCAGTGCACCGGGACAGGTGAATTCACCCCTCCACTTT
TRBV4-2	.	TRBJ1-5	.	CASSQDSRSQPQHF	TGTGCCAGCAGCCAAGACTCTCGGAGTCAGCCCCAGCATTTT
TRBV10-1	once	TRBJ1-2	.	CASSETSQNYGYTF	TGCGCCAGCAGTGAGACCTCACAGAACTATGGCTACACCTTC
TRBV6-2/TRBV6-3	.	TRBJ2-5	.	CASSYSRVRTPPGGGETQYF	TGTGCCAGCAGTTACTCGAGGGTCCGGACACCCCCTGGGGGAGGAGAGACCCAGTACTTC
TRBV5-1	.	TRBJ2-1	TRBD2	CASSLTSGRGNNEQFF	TGCGCCAGCAGCTTGACTAGCGGGAGGGGGAACAATGAGCAGTTCTTC
TRBV5-8	.	TRBJ2-7	TRBD2	CASSRPTSESYEQYF	TGTGCCAGCAGCCGACCGACTAGCGAGTCCTACGAGCAGTACTTC
TRBV5-1	.	TRBJ2-5	TRBD1	CASSSGQGQETQYF	TGCGCCAGCAGCTCGGGACAGGGCCAAGAGACCCAGTACTTC
TRBV5-1	.	TRBJ1-2	TRBD1	CASSPDQNRGPRNYGYTF	TGCGCCAGCAGCCCCGACCAAAACAGGGGGCCCCGAAACTATGGCTACACCTTC
TRBV28	.	TRBJ2-7	.	CASSFGSAYEQYF	TGTGCCAGCAGTTTCGGGTCCGCCTACGAGCAGTACTTC
TRBV6-1	few	TRBJ2-7	.	CASSEPYEQYF	TGTGCCAGCAGTGAACCTTACGAGCAGTACTTC
TRBV5-6	few	TRBJ2-1	TRBD1	CASSDVDRVSGSNEQFF	TGTGCCAGCAGCGACGTGGACAGGGTCTCTGGGAGCAATGAGCAGTTCTTC
TRBV29-1	.	TRBJ1-1	.	CSVEDSLLNTEAFF	TGCAGCGTTGAAGATTCTCTCTTGAACACTGAAGCTTTCTTT
TRBV24-1	.	TRBJ2-7	TRBD1	CATSEATGGREQYF	TGTGCCACCAGTGAGGCGACAGGGGGCCGCGAGCAGTACTTC
TRBV5-4	.	TRBJ2-7	.	CASSRDTGYEQYF	TGTGCCAGCAGCCGGGACACTGGTTACGAGCAGTACTTC
TRBV6-5	.	TRBJ2-7	.	CASSYGVFYEQYF	TGTGCCAGCAGTTACGGAGTATTCTACGAGCAGTACTTC
TRBV20-1	.	TRBJ2-7	.	CSASIRDLSSYEQYF	TGCAGTGCTAGTATACGGGATCTAAGCTCCTACGAGCAGTACTTC
TRBV28	once	TRBJ1-4	.	CASSLANGGRNEKLFF	TGTGCCAGCAGTTTAGCGAACGGGGGGCGGAATGAAAAACTGTTTTTT
TRBV7-6	.	TRBJ2-1	TRBD2	CASSPPLAGATIEQFF	TGTGCCAGCAGCCCCCCCCTAGCGGGAGCCACAATCGAGCAGTTCTTC
TRBV4-2	few	TRBJ2-2	.	CASSQSGSGWENTGELFF	TGTGCCAGCAGCCAAAGCGGTAGTGGATGGGAGAACACCGGGGAGCTGTTTTTT
TRBV2	.	TRBJ2-5	TRBD1	CASSPGRGTSETQYF	TGTGCCAGCAGTCCCGGCAGGGGGACATCGGAGACCCAGTACTTC
TRBV4-1	.	TRBJ1-1	.	CASSQPRGRGRFIKGANTEAFF	TGCGCCAGCAGCCAACCCCGAGGCAGGGGAAGGTTTATTAAGGGAGCTAACACTGAAGCTTTCTTT
TRBV7-7	.	TRBJ2-7	TRBD1	CASSLGTGGNYEQYF	TGTGCTAGCAGCCTCGGGACAGGGGGAAACTACGAGCAGTACTTC
TRBV4-3	.	TRBJ2-7	.	CASSSGFGQYF	TGCGCCAGCAGCTCCGGTTTTGGGCAGTACTTC
TRBV27	.	TRBJ2-3	TRBD2	CASSGTSITDTQYF	TGTGCCAGCAGCGGGACTAGCATCACAGATACGCAGTATTTT
TRBV29-1	.	TRBJ2-5	TRBD2	CSVRRGLAGGEETQYF	TGCAGCGTCCGCAGGGGACTAGCGGGAGGGGAAGAGACCCAGTACTTC
TRBV27	.	TRBJ2-2	TRBD2	CASSLSGVAGVPGELFF	TGTGCCAGCAGTTTATCCGGGGTAGCGGGAGTCCCCGGGGAGCTGTTTTTT
TRBV5-1	.	TRBJ1-2	TRBD1	CATTAYPDRVSGYTF	TGCGCCACCACTGCTTATCCGGACAGGGTGAGTGGCTACACCTTC
TRBV5-1	.	TRBJ2-5	.	CASGPGIRQETQYF	TGCGCCAGCGGTCCAGGGATACGCCAAGAGACCCAGTACTTC
TRBV7-3	.	TRBJ2-7	.	CASSLTGGTPYEQYF	TGTGCCAGCAGCTTAACAGGCGGGACGCCCTACGAGCAGTACTTC
TRBV4-3	.	TRBJ2-3	.	CASSQDEATDTQYF	TGCGCCAGCAGCCAAGATGAAGCCACAGATACGCAGTATTTT
TRBV5-1	.	TRBJ2-1	TRBD2	CASSLRLAGVGNEQFF	TGCGCCAGCAGCTTGCGACTAGCGGGAGTAGGTAATGAGCAGTTCTTC
TRBV7-3	.	TRBJ2-3	TRBD1	CASSSQGQGAADTQYF	TGTGCCAGCAGCTCTCAGGGACAGGGGGCCGCAGATACGCAGTATTTT
TRBV6-5	.	TRBJ1-1	.	CASSYSGGEPAFF	TGTGCCAGCAGTTATTCGGGGGGGGAACCAGCTTTCTTT
TRBV7-3	.	TRBJ2-1	TRBD2	CASSPTSGRYNEQFF	TGTGCCAGCAGCCCGACTAGCGGGCGCTACAATGAGCAGTTCTTC
TRBV5-1	.	TRBJ2-5	.	CASSFGSSDPETQYF	TGCGCCAGCAGCTTCGGGTCTAGCGACCCAGAGACCCAGTACTTC
TRBV28	.	TRBJ1-5	TRBD1	CANSYFTGARNQPQHF	TGTGCCAACAGTTACTTTACAGGGGCCCGCAATCAGCCCCAGCATTTT
TRBV19	.	TRBJ2-3	.	CASSRQQGLPTDTQYF	TGTGCCAGTAGTCGTCAACAGGGCTTACCCACAGATACGCAGTATTTT
TRBV7-6	.	TRBJ1-5	TRBD1	CASSLVPGQGGNQPQHF	TGTGCCAGCAGCTTAGTACCGGGACAGGGTGGAAATCAGCCCCAGCATTTT
TRBV6-5	.	TRBJ2-3	.	CASRDTGSDTQYF	TGTGCCAGCAGAGACACGGGATCCGATACGCAGTATTTT
TRBV7-3	.	TRBJ2-2	TRBD1	CASSRSTGSTGELFF	TGTGCCAGCAGCCGCTCGACAGGGTCCACCGGGGAGCTGTTTTTT
TRBV6-5	.	TRBJ1-5	TRBD1	CASRDRDNQPQHF	TGTGCCAGCAGAGACAGGGATAATCAGCCCCAGCATTTT
TRBV21-1	.	TRBJ2-3	.	CASRGTSGRNPTAADTQYF	TGTGCCAGCAGGGGGACTAGCGGGAGGAACCCCACGGCGGCAGATACGCAGTATTTT
TRBV30	few	TRBJ2-5	.	CAWSVQRETQYF	TGTGCCTGGAGTGTACAGAGAGAGACCCAGTACTTC
TRBV6-5	.	TRBJ1-4	.	CASSPEATNEKLFF	TGTGCCAGCAGCCCAGAGGCAACTAATGAAAAACTGTTTTTT
TRBV9	.	TRBJ2-3	TRBD2	CASSALSGWNTDTQYF	TGTGCCAGCAGCGCTCTTAGCGGGTGGAATACAGATACGCAGTATTTT
TRBV7-8	few	TRBJ2-1	TRBD2	CASSLGTSGRTKGEQFF	TGTGCCAGCAGCTTAGGAACTAGCGGGAGAACTAAGGGTGAGCAGTTCTTC
TRBV19	.	TRBJ2-5	TRBD2	CASRGTSKETQYF	TGTGCCAGTAGGGGGACTAGCAAGGAGACCCAGTACTTC
TRBV5-1	once	TRBJ2-5	TRBD2	CASSTGTSGRGGQETQYF	TGCGCCAGCAGCACCGGGACTAGCGGGAGGGGGGGTCAAGAGACCCAGTACTTC
TRBV12-5	.	TRBJ2-7	TRBD2	CASGLTAPSGRFKGEQYF	TGTGCTAGTGGTTTGACTGCTCCTAGCGGGAGGTTCAAGGGGGAGCAGTACTTC
TRBV3-1/TRBV3-2	once	TRBJ1-2	TRBD1	CASSRGPGYTF	TGTGCCAGCAGTAGGGGGCCTGGCTACACCTTC
TRBV27	few	TRBJ2-2	.	CASSFAPTGELFF	TGTGCCAGCAGTTTTGCGCCTACCGGGGAGCTGTTTTTT